This T cell receptor beta chain came from a study of blood T cell repertoires in COVID-19. Study details: The origin of the acute and convalescent COVID-19 samples was the United States, Italy and Spain.

Across under 25 US areas, participants ranged in age from roughly 18 to 95 years. Which cohort a participant joined came from the clinical history participants gave. Cohort 3 recovery required two negative PCRs, clearance, or symptom resolution. TCRdb's table, derived via immunoSEQ multiplex PCR, lists solely in-frame clones and lacks some. Among a few hundred thousand clones listed, around 91% were seen once. Sequencing input: PBMCs or T cells enriched from blood (not recorded which). The origin of this receptor is a middle-aged woman who had recovered from COVID-19.

CDR3 sequence reads: CASSPGTLYEQYF. CDR3 DNA: TGTGCCAGCTCGCCCGGGACACTTTACGAGCAGTACTTC. The rearrangement joins TRBV18 to TRBJ2-7; a weak D match, TRBD1 (6 bases). The germline CDR1 and CDR2 sequences are KGHSH and LQKENI. This CDR3 spans 13 amino acids. The V end lost 6 bases, the J end lost 4 bases, and 13 bases lay between the germline ends.